The 29 T cell receptor beta chains below all came from one sample that was sequenced in a study of human T cells and chemical hapten exposure. Time point described: patch test 1, 2 weeks after DPC sensitization. Noted treatment: therapeutic diphenylcyclopropenone sensitization with weekly scalp DPC. TCRdb re-derived calls from the RACE reads in MiXCR, one entry per CDR3 protein. The data contain around 190,000 distinct CDR3 sequences, around 22% of them singletons. The input for sequencing was whole blood, taken in connection with sensitization to the hapten diphenylcyclopropenone (DPC). The receptors originated from a woman between 50 and 59 years old with alopecia areata. Some clones in this sample may be carry-over from other donors' samples.

The genes are TRBV6-5 and TRBJ2-2; 7 bases line up with TRBD1. The junction had 0 bases not matched to a gene; V was cut back by 6 bases and J by 5 bases. The CDR3 extends over 12 amino acids. Germline V gives CDR1 MNHEY, CDR2 SVGAGI. The CDR3 nucleotides are TGTGCCAGCAGCAGGGGGACCGGGGAGCTGTTTTTT. It specifies CASSRGTGELFF.

This clonotype has more than one count but fewer than ten. One end of the junction does not line up with germline, which may come from a read error. CDR3 protein: CASSSPRGAGEGVF. DNA for the CDR3: TGTGCCAGCAGTTCTCCCAGGGGAGCGGGAGAGGGGGTCTTC. The chain has TRBV6-2 or TRBV6-3 and TRBJ2-1; TRBD2 matches at 8 bases. Per the germline V gene, CDR1 is MNHEY and CDR2 is SVGEGT. The CDR3 loop spans 14 amino acids.

The rearrangement links TRBV5-1 to TRBJ1-4; D gene uncertain. Germline loops: CDR1 SGHRS, CDR2 YFSETQ. The germline V and J ends were trimmed by 10 bases and 6 bases, with 10 bases remaining between them. The CDR3 has 11 amino acids. The CDR3 spells CASPKDEKLFF. CDR3 bases: TGCGCCTCCCCAAAGGATGAAAAACTGTTTTTT.

DNA of the CDR3: TGTGCCAGCAGCTTTGGGGGTCTGGAGTCAGAGACCCAGTACTTC. Translated: CASSFGGLESETQYF. The genes are TRBV7-9 and TRBJ2-5, with D possibly being TRBD1 or TRBD2 (5 bases each). Germline CDR1 reads SEHNR; CDR2 reads FQNEAQ (reference sequence). The CDR3 totals 15 residues. The V end was cut by 3 bases, the J end by 4 bases, with 15 bases between.

This clonotype was seen a few times. J is TRBJ2-7 and V is TRBV5-1; TRBD2 is a possible D gene (6 bases). Germline CDR1 is SGHRS and CDR2 is YFSETQ. The CDR3 has 14 residues. V was trimmed by 4 bases and J by 3 bases, leaving 14 bases between them. The CDR3 protein is CASSPSGLHYEQYF. CDR3 coding DNA: TGCGCCAGCAGCCCCAGCGGGCTGCACTACGAGCAGTACTTC.

This clonotype was seen once. This sequence joins TRBV27 and TRBJ2-2; D possibly corresponds to TRBD1 (6 bases). The length of the CDR3 is 16 residues. Trimming removed 4 bases from V and 2 bases from J, with 14 bases in between. Germline CDR1 reads MNHEY; CDR2 reads SMNVEV (reference sequence). The CDR3 protein is CASSSTGHDNTGELFF. The CDR3 DNA sequence: TGTGCCAGCAGTTCGACAGGTCATGATAACACCGGGGAGCTGTTTTTT.

In its sample, this clonotype was seen a few times. The V call is TRBV18, the J call TRBJ2-7, with 8 bases matching TRBD1. The ends lost 2 bases at V and 4 bases at J; junction bases unmatched: 10. Germline values: CDR1 KGHSH, CDR2 LQKENI. The CDR3 has 16 amino acids. The CDR3 DNA follows: TGTGCCAGCTCACCATCAGGGGGCGCATCGGGTTACGAGCAGTACTTC. Amino acid sequence: CASSPSGGASGYEQYF. The full variable domain, its missing parts supplied by reference TRBV18 and TRBJ2-7, is NAGVMQNPRHLVRRRGQEARLRCSPMKGHSHVYWYRQLPEEGLKFMVYLQKENIIDESGMPKERFSAEFPKEGPSILRIQQVVRGDSAAYFCASSPSGGASGYEQYFGPGTRLTVT.

The chain recombines TRBV9 with TRBJ2-1; D possibly matches TRBD1 or TRBD2 (5 bases each). The CDR3 covers 13 residues. Deletions cut 2 bases from V and 10 bases from J, with 13 bases between. Germline assignment: CDR1 SGDLS and CDR2 YYNGEE. CDR3 in amino acids: CASSVGPWDEQFF. The CDR3 DNA follows: TGTGCCAGCAGCGTTGGTCCCTGGGACGAGCAGTTCTTC.

V gene TRBV25-1 combines with J gene TRBJ1-2; the D gene is possibly TRBD1 (5 bases). There are 11 residues in the CDR3. The germline V gene has CDR1 MGHDK and CDR2 SYGVNS. The V gene lost 4 bases and the J gene lost 7 bases, with 7 bases spanning the gap. CDR3 region: CASSVGAGYTF. The DNA of the CDR3 is TGTGCCAGCAGTGTTGGGGCTGGCTACACCTTC.

In its sample, this clonotype was seen a few times. The gene calls are TRBV13 and TRBJ2-7; D possibly corresponds to TRBD2 (6 bases). The CDR3 loop spans 16 amino acids. The germline V gene encodes CDR1 PRHDT and CDR2 FYEKMQ (reference sequence). Trimming removed 5 bases at V and 3 bases at J, with 20 bases between. CDR3 sequence reads: CASSPGLWTGRYEQYF. In DNA, the CDR3 is TGTGCCAGCAGCCCGGGACTGTGGACGGGGCGCTACGAGCAGTACTTC.

This sequence joins TRBV5-1 and TRBJ2-3, with D perhaps TRBD2 (5 bases). Germline V gene sequence: CDR1 SGHRS, CDR2 YFSETQ. V was pared by 2 bases and J by 2 bases, with 12 bases between. The CDR3 length is 15 residues. The CDR3 DNA reads TGCGCCAGCAGCTTAGAGGGCCAACCCACAGATACGCAGTATTTT. Its translation: CASSLEGQPTDTQYF.

This clonotype showed up just a few times. The chain links TRBV20-1 to TRBJ2-7, with TRBD2 as a possible D gene (5 bases). The germline gives CDR1 DFQATT, CDR2 SNEGSKA (reference sequence). The CDR3 runs 13 residues. Trimming took off 5 bases at V and 2 bases at J, with 13 bases between the two ends. The CDR3 spells CSAALSGAYEQYF. CDR3 bases: TGCAGTGCTGCCCTCAGCGGTGCCTACGAGCAGTACTTC.

V usage is TRBV12-3 or TRBV12-4 and J usage is TRBJ1-1; 7 bases fit TRBD1. The CDR3 covers 14 residues. V lost 4 bases, J lost 1 base, and 3 bases stayed unmatched. CDR3 loop: CASSSRGRNTEAFF. The CDR3, as DNA: TGTGCCAGCAGTTCCAGGGGGAGGAACACTGAAGCTTTCTTT.

This clonotype was counted a few times. The chain employs TRBV15 and TRBJ2-3; 8 bases match TRBD2. Losses at the gene ends were 0 bases for V and 4 bases for J; bases not matched to a gene: 6. This CDR3 contains 16 residues. Germline-derived CDR1 and CDR2 are LNHNV and YYDKDF (reference sequence). The CDR3 reads CATSRDPAGDADTQYF. The CDR3, as DNA: TGTGCCACCAGCAGAGATCCAGCGGGAGACGCAGATACGCAGTATTTT.

The count of this clonotype is one. The chain joins TRBV29-1 to TRBJ1-1; 8 positions match TRBD1. The CDR3 totals 14 residues. Germline values: CDR1 SQVTM, CDR2 ANQGSEA. V was pared by 3 bases and J by 4 bases, with 7 bases of the junction left unmatched. Here the CDR3 reads CSVDRVDRATEAFF. The CDR3 coding sequence is TGCAGCGTTGATAGGGTGGACAGGGCCACTGAAGCTTTCTTT.

CDR3 coding DNA: TGCAGCGTTGAAGGGCTCTCCCGTGGAACTGAAGCTTTCTTT. It codes for CSVEGLSRGTEAFF. The V call is TRBV29-1, the J call TRBJ1-1, with D unclear. CDR1 and CDR2 from the germline V gene are SQVTM and ANQGSEA. V was shortened by 1 base and J by 5 bases, with 14 bases between the two germline ends. This CDR3 is 14 amino acids long. The entire variable domain, with the rest obtained from reference TRBV29-1 and TRBJ1-1, is as follows: SAVISQKPSRDICQRGTSLTIQCQVDSQVTMMFWYRQQPGQSLTLIATANQGSEATYESGFVIDKFPISRPNLTFSTLTVSNMSPEDSSIYLCSVEGLSRGTEAFFGQGTRLTVV.

This clonotype showed up just a few times. The chain recombines TRBV28 with TRBJ2-7; the D gene is possibly TRBD2 (7 bases). Germline values: CDR1 MDHEN, CDR2 SYDVKM. Trimming took 3 bases from V and 4 from J, leaving 16 bases between them. The CDR3 covers 15 residues. The CDR3 spells CASSFSSKGGYEQYF. In DNA form, the CDR3 reads TGTGCCAGCAGTTTCTCTTCTAAGGGGGGGTACGAGCAGTACTTC.

This clonotype was seen a few times. The V gene is TRBV29-1, the J gene TRBJ1-5, with a tentative D call TRBD1 (6 bases). The V gene lost 4 bases and the J gene lost 1 base, with 14 bases spanning the gap. Looked up from germline, CDR1 is SQVTM and CDR2 is ANQGSEA. The CDR3 runs 15 residues. CDR3 nucleotides: TGCAGCGTTGCCAAAGGGGGGGGAAGCAATCAGCCCCAGCATTTT. This gives the protein CSVAKGGGSNQPQHF.

The rearrangement joins TRBV6-1 to TRBJ1-4; TRBD1 agrees at 7 bases. Germline CDR1 is MNHNS and CDR2 is SASEGT. Trimming removed 1 base from V and 4 bases from J; junction bases left unmatched: 3. The length of the CDR3 is 15 residues. The CDR3 region is CASSEGQGSNEKLFF. The CDR3 DNA reads TGTGCCAGCAGTGAAGGACAGGGAAGTAATGAAAAACTGTTTTTT.

Comments on this clonotype: At one end, the junction sequence differs from germline, possibly due to a read error. The V call is TRBV12-3 or TRBV12-4, the J call TRBJ2-7; no reliable D call. The CDR3 is 14 amino acids. CDR3 region: CASSLQSGSSEQYF. In DNA form, the CDR3 reads TGTGCCAGCAGTTTACAGTCTGGCTCCTCCGAGCAGTACTTC.

This chain connects TRBV5-1 to TRBJ2-7; D may be TRBD1 (5 bases). Germline V gene data show CDR1 as SGHRS and CDR2 as YFSETQ. V was pared by 10 bases and J by 3 bases, with 11 bases between. This CDR3 contains 11 residues. Here the CDR3 DNA reads TGCGCCCAGGGTTTGGTCTACGAGCAGTACTTC. Protein sequence: CAQGLVYEQYF.

This clonotype was counted ten times or more. This chain uses TRBV7-9 with TRBJ2-3, with D hard to call. With 7 bases removed from V and 5 bases from J, the gap between germline ends came to 4 bases. The germline gives CDR1 SEHNR, CDR2 FQNEAQ (reference sequence). The CDR3 is made up of 10 amino acids. This CDR3 reads CASTQDTQYF. The CDR3 nucleotides read TGTGCCAGCACCCAAGATACGCAGTATTTT. The full variable domain, completed using reference TRBV7-9 and TRBJ2-3, is DTGVSQNPRHKITKRGQNVTFRCDPISEHNRLYWYRQTLGQGPEFLTYFQNEAQLEKSRLLSDRFSAERPKGSFSTLEIQRTEQGDSAMYLCASTQDTQYFGPGTRLTVL.

This clonotype showed up just a few times. V is TRBV7-9 and J is TRBJ1-5, with D possibly matching TRBD1 (5 bases). The germline CDR1 and CDR2 sequences are SEHNR and FQNEAQ (reference sequence). Deletions cut 5 bases from V and 4 bases from J, with 12 bases between. The CDR3 runs 14 residues. The CDR3 nucleotides are TGTGCCAGCAGCCTGATGGGGGAGAATCAGCCCCAGCATTTT. Its translation: CASSLMGENQPQHF.

The chain links TRBV7-9 to TRBJ1-1; weak D call: TRBD1 (6 bases). CDR1 is SEHNR, CDR2 FQNEAQ, per germline (reference sequence). CDR3 size: 10 residues. Trimming pared 1 base from V and 12 bases from J, leaving 6 bases between. The CDR3 bases are TGTGCCAGCAGCTTAGGGGGGCCTTTCTTT. The encoded protein is CASSLGGPFF.

J is TRBJ1-6 and V is TRBV6-1; maybe TRBD1 (5 bases). The CDR3 contains 14 residues. Germline V gene sequence: CDR1 MNHNS, CDR2 SASEGT. Trimming left V 1 base short and J 8 bases short, with 9 bases between. CDR3 sequence (DNA): TGTGCCAGCAGTGAAGACCCAGGGTATTCACCCCTCCACTTT. Residues: CASSEDPGYSPLHF.

The chain joins TRBV7-9 to TRBJ2-7; D assignment may be TRBD1 or TRBD2 (5 bases each). Trimming stripped 10 bases from V and 2 bases from J, with 12 bases between. CDR3 length: 12 residues. Germline V gene lookup returns CDR1 SEHNR and CDR2 FQNEAQ (reference sequence). The CDR3 DNA follows: TGTGCCACCGGGGCCGGTCCCTACGAGCAGTACTTC. Amino acid sequence: CATGAGPYEQYF.

The V and J genes are TRBV7-3 and TRBJ2-3; D unresolved. Trimming removed 2 bases at V and 2 bases at J, with 11 bases between. The germline V gene encodes CDR1 SGHTA and CDR2 FQGTGA. The CDR3 contains 15 residues. CDR3 residues: CASSLGPPSTDTQYF. In nucleotides, the CDR3 is TGTGCCAGCAGCTTAGGGCCTCCTTCCACAGATACGCAGTATTTT.

The V gene is TRBV11-2, the J gene TRBJ2-3; 7 bases are a match to TRBD2. V shed 1 base, J shed 7 bases, and the junction held 5 bases outside the gene matches. The CDR3 is 14 amino acids. Looked up from germline, CDR1 is SGHAT and CDR2 is FQNNGV. This CDR3 reads CASSLASGMNTQYF. CDR3 bases: TGTGCCAGCAGCTTAGCCAGCGGGATGAATACGCAGTATTTT.

This clonotype was seen a few times. The chain couples TRBV6-4 to TRBJ1-1; 8 positions match TRBD1. Unmatched junction bases numbered 2, after V lost 5 bases and J lost 3 bases. The germline CDR1 and CDR2 sequences are MRHNA and SNTAGT. The CDR3 contains 13 residues. The CDR3 reads CASSQGADTEAFF. CDR3 in DNA: TGTGCCAGCAGTCAGGGGGCGGACACTGAAGCTTTCTTT.